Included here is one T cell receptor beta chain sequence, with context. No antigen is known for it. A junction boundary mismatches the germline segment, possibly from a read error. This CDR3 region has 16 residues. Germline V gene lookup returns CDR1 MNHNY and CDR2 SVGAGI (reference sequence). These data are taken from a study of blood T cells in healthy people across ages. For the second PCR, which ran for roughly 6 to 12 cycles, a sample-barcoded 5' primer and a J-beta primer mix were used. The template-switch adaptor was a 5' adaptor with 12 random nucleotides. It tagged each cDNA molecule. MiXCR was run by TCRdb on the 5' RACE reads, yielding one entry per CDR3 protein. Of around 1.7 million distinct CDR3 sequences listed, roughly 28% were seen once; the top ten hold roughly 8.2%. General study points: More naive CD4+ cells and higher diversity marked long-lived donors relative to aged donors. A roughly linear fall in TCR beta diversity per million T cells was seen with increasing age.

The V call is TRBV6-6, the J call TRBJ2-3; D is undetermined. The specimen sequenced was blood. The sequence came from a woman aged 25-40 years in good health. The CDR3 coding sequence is TGTGCCAGCAGTTACTCCACCCGAACTGACACAGATGCGCAGTATTTT. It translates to CASSYSTRTDTDAQYF.